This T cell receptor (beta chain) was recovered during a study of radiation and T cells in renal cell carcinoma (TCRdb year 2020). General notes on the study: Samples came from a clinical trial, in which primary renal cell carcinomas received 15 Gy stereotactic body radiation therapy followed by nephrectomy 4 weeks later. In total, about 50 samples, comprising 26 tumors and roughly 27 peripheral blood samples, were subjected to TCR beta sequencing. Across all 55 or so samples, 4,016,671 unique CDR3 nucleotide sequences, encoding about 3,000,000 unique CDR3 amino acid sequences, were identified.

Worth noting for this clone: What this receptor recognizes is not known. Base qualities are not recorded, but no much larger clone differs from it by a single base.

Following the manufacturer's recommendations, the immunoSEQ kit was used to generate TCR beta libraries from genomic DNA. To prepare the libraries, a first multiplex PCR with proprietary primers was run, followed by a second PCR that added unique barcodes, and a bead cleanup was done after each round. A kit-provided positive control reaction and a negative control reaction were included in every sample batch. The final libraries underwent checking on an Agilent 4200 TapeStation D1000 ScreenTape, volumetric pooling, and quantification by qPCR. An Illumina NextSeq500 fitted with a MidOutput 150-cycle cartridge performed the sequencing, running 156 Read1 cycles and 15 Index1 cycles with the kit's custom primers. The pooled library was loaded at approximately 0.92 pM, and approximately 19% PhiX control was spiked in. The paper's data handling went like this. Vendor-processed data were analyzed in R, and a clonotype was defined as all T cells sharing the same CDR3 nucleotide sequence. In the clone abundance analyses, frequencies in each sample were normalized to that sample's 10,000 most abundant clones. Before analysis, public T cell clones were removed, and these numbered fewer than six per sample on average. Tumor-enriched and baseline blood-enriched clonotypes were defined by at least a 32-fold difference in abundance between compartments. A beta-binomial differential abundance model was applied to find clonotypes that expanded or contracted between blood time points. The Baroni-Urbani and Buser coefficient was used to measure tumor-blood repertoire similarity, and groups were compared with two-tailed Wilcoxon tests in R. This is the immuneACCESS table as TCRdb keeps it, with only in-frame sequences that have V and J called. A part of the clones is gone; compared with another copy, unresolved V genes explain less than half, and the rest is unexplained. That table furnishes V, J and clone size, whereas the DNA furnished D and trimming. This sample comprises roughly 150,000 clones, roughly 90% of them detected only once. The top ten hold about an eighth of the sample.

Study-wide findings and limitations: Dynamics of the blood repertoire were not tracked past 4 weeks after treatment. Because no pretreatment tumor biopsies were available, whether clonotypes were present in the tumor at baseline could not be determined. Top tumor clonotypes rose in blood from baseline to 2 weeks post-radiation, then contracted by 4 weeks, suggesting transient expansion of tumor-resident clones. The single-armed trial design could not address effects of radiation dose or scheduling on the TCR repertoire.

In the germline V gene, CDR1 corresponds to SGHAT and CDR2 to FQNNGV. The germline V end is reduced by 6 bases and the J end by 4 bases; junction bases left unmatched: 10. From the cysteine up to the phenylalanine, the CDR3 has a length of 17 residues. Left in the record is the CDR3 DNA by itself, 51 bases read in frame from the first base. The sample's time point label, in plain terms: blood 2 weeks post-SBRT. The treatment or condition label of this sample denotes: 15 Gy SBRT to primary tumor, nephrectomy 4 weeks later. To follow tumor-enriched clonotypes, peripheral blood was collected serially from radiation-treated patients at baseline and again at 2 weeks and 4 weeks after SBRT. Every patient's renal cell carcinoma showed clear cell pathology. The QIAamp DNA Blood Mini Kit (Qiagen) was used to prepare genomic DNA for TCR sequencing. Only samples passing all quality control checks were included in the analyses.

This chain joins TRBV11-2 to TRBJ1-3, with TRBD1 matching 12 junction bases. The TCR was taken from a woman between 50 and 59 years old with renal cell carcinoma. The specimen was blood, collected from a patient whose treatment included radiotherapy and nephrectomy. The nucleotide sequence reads TGTGCCAGCAGTTTACCGGGACAGGGGGCGCGGGGAAACACCATATATTTT. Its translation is CASSLPGQGARGNTIYF.